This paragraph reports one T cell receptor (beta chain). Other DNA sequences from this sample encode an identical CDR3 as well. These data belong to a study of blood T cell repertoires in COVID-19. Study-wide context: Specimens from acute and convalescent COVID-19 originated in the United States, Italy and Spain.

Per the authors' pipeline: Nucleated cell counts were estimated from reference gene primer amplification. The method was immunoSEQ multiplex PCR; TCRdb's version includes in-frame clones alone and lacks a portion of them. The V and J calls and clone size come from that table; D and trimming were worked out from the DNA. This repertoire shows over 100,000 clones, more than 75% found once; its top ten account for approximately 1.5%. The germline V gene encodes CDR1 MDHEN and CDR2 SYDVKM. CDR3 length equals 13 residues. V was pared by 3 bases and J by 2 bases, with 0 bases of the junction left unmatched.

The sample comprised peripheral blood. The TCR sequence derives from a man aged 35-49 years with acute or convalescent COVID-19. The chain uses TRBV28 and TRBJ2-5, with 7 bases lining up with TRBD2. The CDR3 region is CASSLGGQETQYF. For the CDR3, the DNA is TGTGCCAGCAGTTTGGGAGGGCAAGAGACCCAGTACTTC.